Listed here is a single T cell receptor (beta chain). Method: immunoSEQ multiplex PCR; TCRdb's copy keeps in-frame clones and lacks some. The sample shows approximately 2.5 million clones, more than 80% of them seen only once. This sample stems from a study of shared clonotypes between healthy human individuals. The receptor's source is a man aged 18-30 years in good health. The sample consisted of naive CD4+ T cells sorted from blood. Noted subset: CD45RA+ positively selected.

Written as DNA, the CDR3 is TGCGCCAGCAGCTTACGGGCGGACAGTACCTACGAGCAGTACTTC. Protein: CASSLRADSTYEQYF. The chain carries TRBV5-1 and TRBJ2-7; tentatively, D is TRBD1 (6 bases). The V gene lost 2 bases and the J gene lost 2 bases, with 14 bases spanning the gap. CDR1 SGHRS and CDR2 YFSETQ come from the germline V gene. This CDR3 has 15 residues.